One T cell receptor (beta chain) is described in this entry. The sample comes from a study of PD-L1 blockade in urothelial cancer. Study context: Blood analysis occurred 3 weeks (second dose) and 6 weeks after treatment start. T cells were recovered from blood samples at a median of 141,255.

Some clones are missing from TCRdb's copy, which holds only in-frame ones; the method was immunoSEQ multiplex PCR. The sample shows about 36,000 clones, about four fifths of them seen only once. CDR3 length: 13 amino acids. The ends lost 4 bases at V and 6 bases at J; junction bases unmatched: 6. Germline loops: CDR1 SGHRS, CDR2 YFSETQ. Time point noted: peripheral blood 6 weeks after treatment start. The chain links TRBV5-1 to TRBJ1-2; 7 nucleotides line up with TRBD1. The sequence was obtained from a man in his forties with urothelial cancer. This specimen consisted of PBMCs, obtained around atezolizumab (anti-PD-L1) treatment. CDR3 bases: TGCGCCAGCAGCACGACAGGGTCGAATGGCTACACCTTC. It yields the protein CASSTTGSNGYTF.